Below, 26 T cell receptor beta chains from the same sample are listed, as sequenced in a study of response to subunit inactivated influenza vaccine. TCRdb passed the RT-PCR reads through MiXCR, listing each CDR3 protein once. The sample has some 190,000 distinct CDR3 sequences, approximately 15% seen once. The source material was CD8+ T cells sorted from PBMCs, sampled around 5 days after vaccination. Every receptor here comes from a man aged 45 to 65 who received an inactivated influenza vaccine.

There are a few counts of this clonotype. The chain couples TRBV18 to TRBJ2-7; D gene uncertain. The CDR3 length is 13 residues. Trimming took 4 bases from V and 2 from J, leaving 9 bases between them. Germline CDR1 is KGHSH and CDR2 is LQKENI. The chain's CDR3 is CASSLSSTYEQYF. The CDR3 nucleotides are TGTGCCAGCTCACTCTCTTCAACCTACGAGCAGTACTTC.

This chain joins TRBV7-6 and TRBJ2-1; D gene unclear. The germline gives CDR1 SGHVS, CDR2 FNYEAQ. The CDR3 length is 15 residues. The V and J ends lost 1 base and 4 bases respectively, with 11 bases between them. As DNA, the CDR3 is TGTGCCAGCAGCTTAGTTACCGGCGGATACAATGAGCAGTTCTTC. It codes for CASSLVTGGYNEQFF. Drawing the rest from reference TRBV7-6 and TRBJ2-1, the complete variable domain is GAGVSQSPRYKVTKRGQDVALRCDPISGHVSLYWYRQALGQGPEFLTYFNYEAQQDKSGLPNDRFSAERPEGSISTLTIQRTEQRDSAMYRCASSLVTGGYNEQFFGPGTRLTVL.

There are a few counts of this clonotype. The J gene is TRBJ2-7, the V gene TRBV6-5; a weak D match, TRBD1 (5 bases). The ends were cut back, 3 bases at V and 0 bases at J, with 12 bases in the middle. Germline V lookup: CDR1 MNHEY, CDR2 SVGAGI. The CDR3 loop spans 15 amino acids. In DNA form, the CDR3 reads TGTGCCAGCAGTTATACCATGCAGGGCTCCTACGAGCAGTACTTC. It is translated as CASSYTMQGSYEQYF.

The chain links TRBV4-2 to TRBJ2-2; D perhaps matches TRBD1 (6 bases). The germline gives CDR1 LGHNA, CDR2 YNFKEQ. This CDR3 spans 16 amino acids. V gave up 0 bases and J gave up 6 bases, with 14 bases separating them. As DNA, the CDR3 is TGTGCCAGCAGCCAAGAGCTGTCAGGGGCGGCCGGGGAGCTGTTTTTT. This encodes CASSQELSGAAGELFF.

The sample holds a few counts of this clonotype. The chain joins TRBV12-3 or TRBV12-4 to TRBJ2-1; D is possibly TRBD2 (7 bases). The V and J ends lost 5 bases and 4 bases respectively, with 15 bases between them. The CDR3 sequence is 15 residues long. CDR3 loop: CASSHGGPGYNEQFF. In DNA, the CDR3 is TGTGCCAGCAGTCACGGGGGGCCGGGTTACAATGAGCAGTTCTTC.

The chain couples TRBV7-9 to TRBJ1-5; no reliable D call. The CDR3 is 13 amino acids. Per germline, CDR1 SEHNR and CDR2 FQNEAQ (reference sequence). The V gene lost 3 bases and the J gene lost 4 bases, with 7 bases spanning the gap. This CDR3 is CASSFGENQPQHF. CDR3 DNA: TGTGCCAGCAGCTTCGGGGAAAATCAGCCCCAGCATTTT.

The table lists this clonotype with many counts. The V call is TRBV12-3 or TRBV12-4, the J call TRBJ2-7, with 10 bases identical to TRBD1. V shed 7 bases and J 5 bases; nucleotides not matched to a gene: 11. There are 15 residues in the CDR3. The CDR3 spells CASTPCDRGRHEQYF. The CDR3 bases are TGTGCCAGCACCCCATGCGACAGGGGGCGACACGAGCAGTACTTC.

This clonotype has only a few counts. The V and J genes are TRBV27 and TRBJ2-7, with TRBD2 matching over 8 bases. Looked up from germline, CDR1 is MNHEY and CDR2 is SMNVEV (reference sequence). V lost 1 base, J lost 3 bases, and 8 bases stayed unmatched. This CDR3 is 16 amino acids long. This CDR3 is CASSLYFAGGSYEQYF. The CDR3 nucleotides are TGTGCCAGCAGTTTATATTTTGCGGGGGGTAGCTACGAGCAGTACTTC.

The rearrangement joins TRBV25-1 to TRBJ2-1, with D maybe TRBD2 (5 bases). The CDR3 sequence is 12 residues long. CDR1 is MGHDK, CDR2 SYGVNS, per germline. V was clipped by 3 bases and J by 12 bases, with 12 bases between them. CDR3 sequence (DNA): TGTGCCAGCAGTGACTCCGACTACATGCAGTTCTTC. Translation: CASSDSDYMQFF.

This clonotype was recorded at least ten times. The V call is TRBV25-1, the J call TRBJ1-1; TRBD1 is a possible D gene (5 bases). The CDR3 covers 13 residues. V was pared by 6 bases and J by 0 bases, with 8 bases between. Germline CDR1 reads MGHDK; CDR2 reads SYGVNS. For the CDR3, the DNA is TGTGCCAGCAGCCCGGGACTGAACACTGAAGCTTTCTTT. Amino acid sequence: CASSPGLNTEAFF.

V and J are TRBV15 and TRBJ2-5; possibly TRBD1 for D (7 bases). V lost 8 bases and J lost 4, with 14 bases in between. CDR1 and CDR2 (germline): LNHNV, YYDKDF (reference sequence). The CDR3 sequence is 13 residues long. CDR3 loop: CATLEGASETQYF. Here the CDR3 DNA reads TGTGCCACCTTGGAGGGGGCATCAGAGACCCAGTACTTC.

This clonotype has more than one count but fewer than ten. This chain connects TRBV11-2 to TRBJ2-7, with 13 bases fitting TRBD2. This CDR3 contains 21 residues. Germline trimming cut 3 bases from V and 3 bases from J; bases unmatched to any gene: 20. Germline CDR1 SGHAT, CDR2 FQNNGV. The CDR3 DNA follows: TGTGCCAGCAGCTTCATCGGGACCGCGGGACTAGCGGGGCTCGAACTCTACGAGCAGTACTTC. Translating gives CASSFIGTAGLAGLELYEQYF.

The chain uses TRBV5-1 and TRBJ2-1; TRBD2 matches at 7 bases. The germline V gene encodes CDR1 SGHRS and CDR2 YFSETQ. CDR3 length: 15 residues. The junction had 1 base not matched to a gene; V was cut back by 1 base and J by 0 bases. In DNA form, the CDR3 reads TGCGCCAGCAGCTTGCTAGCGGACTCCTACAATGAGCAGTTCTTC. The encoded protein is CASSLLADSYNEQFF.

The chain employs TRBV9 and TRBJ1-2; TRBD1 matches at 7 bases. Germline V gene lookup returns CDR1 SGDLS and CDR2 YYNGEE. The CDR3 sequence is 13 residues long. Trimming at V came to 3 bases and at J to 8 bases, leaving 7 bases not matched to a gene. The CDR3 protein is CASSGQGTRGYTF. CDR3 bases: TGTGCCAGCAGCGGACAGGGCACCCGGGGCTACACCTTC.

This clonotype has more than one count but fewer than ten. The gene calls are TRBV9 and TRBJ2-2; D not certain. The CDR3 covers 15 residues. Germline V gene lookup returns CDR1 SGDLS and CDR2 YYNGEE. V dropped 0 bases and J dropped 1 base, with 7 bases sitting between them. Here the CDR3 reads CASSVGSGNTGELFF. The DNA of the CDR3 is TGTGCCAGCAGCGTAGGGTCAGGGAACACCGGGGAGCTGTTTTTT.

This clonotype was counted between two and nine times. The chain recombines TRBV9 with TRBJ1-4; D is perhaps TRBD1 (5 bases). The germline V and J ends were trimmed by 4 bases and 6 bases, with 10 bases remaining between them. The CDR3 is made up of 13 amino acids. Germline CDR1 and CDR2: SGDLS and YYNGEE. The CDR3 region is CASSPRGDEKLFF. The CDR3 DNA reads as TGTGCCAGCAGCCCTCGGGGCGATGAAAAACTGTTTTTT. Based on the CDR3 plus reference TRBV9 and TRBJ1-4, the full variable domain is DSGVTQTPKHLITATGQRVTLRCSPRSGDLSVYWYQQSLDQGLQFLIQYYNGEERAKGNILERFSAQQFPDLHSELNLSSLELGDSALYFCASSPRGDEKLFFGSGTQLSVL.

This clonotype showed up just a few times. This chain uses TRBV10-3 with TRBJ2-2; unclear D gene. This CDR3 spans 15 amino acids. Germline V gene sequence: CDR1 ENHRY, CDR2 SYGVKD. Trimming stripped 4 bases from V and 6 bases from J, with 15 bases between. CDR3 region: CAISVGRVRAGELFF. The CDR3 DNA is TGTGCCATCAGTGTTGGTAGGGTTCGGGCCGGGGAGCTGTTTTTT.

This clonotype came up a few times. CDR3 bases: TGTGCCACCAGCAGACTGGGACAGGGACTCAATGAGCAGTTCTTC. It is translated as CATSRLGQGLNEQFF. This sequence joins TRBV15 and TRBJ2-1; 9 bases agree with TRBD1. Germline assignment: CDR1 LNHNV and CDR2 YYDKDF (reference sequence). The CDR3 totals 15 residues. The ends lost 2 bases at V and 6 bases at J; junction bases unmatched: 5.

The chain links TRBV20-1 to TRBJ2-7; 10 bases fit TRBD1. The CDR3 is 13 residues long. V trimming: 6 bases; J trimming: 7 bases; junction bases outside the gene matches: 9. CDR1 and CDR2 from the germline V gene are DFQATT and SNEGSKA (reference sequence). CDR3 protein: CSAQGTGAREQYF. In nucleotides, the CDR3 is TGCAGTGCCCAAGGGACAGGGGCGAGGGAGCAGTACTTC.

This rearrangement joins TRBV29-1 to TRBJ2-2; D ambiguous. V was trimmed by 3 bases and J by 2 bases, leaving 16 bases between them. Germline V gives CDR1 SQVTM, CDR2 ANQGSEA. The length of the CDR3 is 16 residues. CDR3 sequence (DNA): TGCAGCGTTGAGAGCCGTCACAGAGGAAACACCGGGGAGCTGTTTTTT. Residues: CSVESRHRGNTGELFF.

The chain employs TRBV6-6 and TRBJ2-3; D not certain. The CDR3 length is 12 residues. Germline V gene sequence: CDR1 MNHNY, CDR2 SVGAGI (reference sequence). The ends were cut back, 2 bases at V and 4 bases at J, with 4 bases in the middle. CDR3 loop: CASSYSPDTQYF. The DNA of the CDR3 is TGTGCCAGCAGTTACAGTCCAGATACGCAGTATTTT.

In its sample, this clonotype was seen a few times. The chain links TRBV6-5 to TRBJ2-5, with a weak D call TRBD2 (5 bases). This CDR3 has 15 amino acids. The V gene's germline CDR1 is MNHEY and CDR2 SVGAGI. The V end lost 0 bases, the J end lost 4 bases, and 12 bases lay between the germline ends. The CDR3 coding sequence is TGTGCCAGCAGTTACTCATCCGGGGTGGGAGAGACCCAGTACTTC. It translates to CASSYSSGVGETQYF.

This clonotype was counted a few times. The chain links TRBV7-9 to TRBJ1-2, with TRBD1 identical over 9 bases. V dropped 5 bases and J dropped 6; count of bases not matched to a gene: 7. CDR1 and CDR2 from the germline V gene are SEHNR and FQNEAQ (reference sequence). This CDR3 spans 14 amino acids. The CDR3 sequence: CASSPGTGSNGYTF. In DNA, the CDR3 is TGTGCCAGCAGCCCCGGGACAGGGTCTAATGGCTACACCTTC.

The chain employs TRBV20-1 and TRBJ2-7; the D is unclear. From germline, CDR1 is DFQATT and CDR2 SNEGSKA (reference sequence). Trimming took 2 bases from V and 1 from J, leaving 9 bases between them. This CDR3 contains 13 residues. The CDR3 protein is CSARSDGSYEQYF. CDR3 DNA sequence: TGCAGTGCTAGATCGGACGGTTCCTACGAGCAGTACTTC.

The chain has TRBV5-6 and TRBJ1-1; TRBD1 agrees at 9 bases. The CDR3 sequence is 17 residues long. Germline lookup yields CDR1 SGHDT and CDR2 YYEEEE. V lost 0 bases, J lost 5 bases, and 11 bases stayed unmatched. This CDR3 reads CASSLVGTGTGRTEAFF. DNA of the CDR3: TGTGCCAGCAGCTTGGTCGGGACAGGGACAGGTCGGACTGAAGCTTTCTTT.

The chain recombines TRBV12-3 or TRBV12-4 with TRBJ2-5; 14 nucleotides line up with TRBD2. V shed 6 bases and J 10 bases; nucleotides not matched to a gene: 4. This CDR3 has 13 amino acids. DNA for the CDR3: TGTGCCAGCAGCGGACTAGCGGGGGGCATCCAGTACTTC. It is translated as CASSGLAGGIQYF.